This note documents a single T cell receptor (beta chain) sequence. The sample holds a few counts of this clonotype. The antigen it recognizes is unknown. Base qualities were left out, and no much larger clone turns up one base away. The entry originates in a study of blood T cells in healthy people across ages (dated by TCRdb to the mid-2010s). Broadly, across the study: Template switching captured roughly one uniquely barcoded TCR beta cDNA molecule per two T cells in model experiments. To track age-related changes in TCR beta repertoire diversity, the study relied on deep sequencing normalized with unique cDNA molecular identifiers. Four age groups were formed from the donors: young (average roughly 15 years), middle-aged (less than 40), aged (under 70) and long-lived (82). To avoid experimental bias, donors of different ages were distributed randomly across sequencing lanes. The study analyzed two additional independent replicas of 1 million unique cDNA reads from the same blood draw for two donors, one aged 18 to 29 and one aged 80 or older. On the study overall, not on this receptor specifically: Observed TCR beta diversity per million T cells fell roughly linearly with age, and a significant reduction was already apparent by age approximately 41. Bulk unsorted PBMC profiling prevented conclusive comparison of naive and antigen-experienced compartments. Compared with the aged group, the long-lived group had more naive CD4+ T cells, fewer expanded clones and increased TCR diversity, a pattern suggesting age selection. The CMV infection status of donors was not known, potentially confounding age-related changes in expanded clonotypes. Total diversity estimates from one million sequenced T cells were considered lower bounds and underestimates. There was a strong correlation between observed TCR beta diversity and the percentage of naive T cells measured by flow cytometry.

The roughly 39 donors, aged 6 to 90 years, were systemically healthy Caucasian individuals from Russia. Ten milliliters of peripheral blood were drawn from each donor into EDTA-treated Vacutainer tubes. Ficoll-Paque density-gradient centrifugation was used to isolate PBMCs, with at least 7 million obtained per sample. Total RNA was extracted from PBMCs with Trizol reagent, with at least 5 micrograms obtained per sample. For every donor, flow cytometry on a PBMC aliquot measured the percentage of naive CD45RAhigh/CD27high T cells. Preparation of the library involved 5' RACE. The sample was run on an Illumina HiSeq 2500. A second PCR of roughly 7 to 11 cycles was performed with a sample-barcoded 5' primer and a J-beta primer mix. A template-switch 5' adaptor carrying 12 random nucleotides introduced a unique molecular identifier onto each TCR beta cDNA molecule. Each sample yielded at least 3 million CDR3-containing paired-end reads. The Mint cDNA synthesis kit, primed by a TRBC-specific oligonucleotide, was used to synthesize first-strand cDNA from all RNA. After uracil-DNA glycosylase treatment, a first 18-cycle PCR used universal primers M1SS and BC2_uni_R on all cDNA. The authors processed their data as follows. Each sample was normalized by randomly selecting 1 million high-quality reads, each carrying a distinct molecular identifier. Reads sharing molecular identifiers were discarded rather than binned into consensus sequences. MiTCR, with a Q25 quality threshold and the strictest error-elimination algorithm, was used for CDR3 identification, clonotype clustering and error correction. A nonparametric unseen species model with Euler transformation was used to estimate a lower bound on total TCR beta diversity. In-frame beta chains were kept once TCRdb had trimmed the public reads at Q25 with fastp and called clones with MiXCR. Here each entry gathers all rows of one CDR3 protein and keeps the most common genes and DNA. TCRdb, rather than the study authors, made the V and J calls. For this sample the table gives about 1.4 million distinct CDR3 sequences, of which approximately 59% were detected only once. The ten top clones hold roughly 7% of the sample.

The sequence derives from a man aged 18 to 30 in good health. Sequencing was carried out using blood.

The CDR3 in this case is CSATPGPSGANVLTF. The bases read TGCAGTGCGACGCCAGGTCCCTCTGGGGCCAACGTCCTGACTTTC. The chain links TRBV20-1 with TRBJ2-6; the D gene cannot be resolved reliably. The germline V gene (reference sequence) provides CDR1 DFQATT and CDR2 SNEGSKA. V loses 6 bases, J loses 0 bases, and the germline ends lie 12 bases apart. From cysteine to phenylalanine, the CDR3 is 15 amino acids long. Only the CDR3 part of the read is kept: 45 bases, read in frame from the first base.